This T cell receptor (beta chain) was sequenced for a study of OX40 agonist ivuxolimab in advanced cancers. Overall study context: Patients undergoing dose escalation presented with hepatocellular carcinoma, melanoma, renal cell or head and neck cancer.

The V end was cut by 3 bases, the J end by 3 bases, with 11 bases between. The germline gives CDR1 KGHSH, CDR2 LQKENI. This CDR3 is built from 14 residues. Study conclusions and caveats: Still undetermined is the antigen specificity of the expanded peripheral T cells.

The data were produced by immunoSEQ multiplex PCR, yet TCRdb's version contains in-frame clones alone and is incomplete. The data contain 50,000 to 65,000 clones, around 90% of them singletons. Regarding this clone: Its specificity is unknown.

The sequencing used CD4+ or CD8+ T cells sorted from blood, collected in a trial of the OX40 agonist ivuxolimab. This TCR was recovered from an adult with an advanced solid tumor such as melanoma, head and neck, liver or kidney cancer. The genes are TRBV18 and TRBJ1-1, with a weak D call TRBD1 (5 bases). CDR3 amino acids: CASSPRGGDTEAFF. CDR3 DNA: TGTGCCAGCTCACCGAGGGGAGGGGACACTGAAGCTTTCTTT.